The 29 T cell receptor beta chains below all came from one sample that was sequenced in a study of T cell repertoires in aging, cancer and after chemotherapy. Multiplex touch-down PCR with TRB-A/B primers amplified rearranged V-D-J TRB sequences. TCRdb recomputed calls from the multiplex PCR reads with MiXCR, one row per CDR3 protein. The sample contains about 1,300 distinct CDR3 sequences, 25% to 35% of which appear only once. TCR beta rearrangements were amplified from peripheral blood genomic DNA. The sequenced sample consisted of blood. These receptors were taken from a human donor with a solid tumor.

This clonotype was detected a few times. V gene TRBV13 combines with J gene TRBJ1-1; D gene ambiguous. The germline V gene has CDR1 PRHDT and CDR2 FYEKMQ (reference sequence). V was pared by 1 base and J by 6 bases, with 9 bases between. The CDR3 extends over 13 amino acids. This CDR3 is CASSLDRGPEAFF. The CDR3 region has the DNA TGTGCCAGCAGCTTAGACCGTGGGCCTGAAGCTTTCTTT.

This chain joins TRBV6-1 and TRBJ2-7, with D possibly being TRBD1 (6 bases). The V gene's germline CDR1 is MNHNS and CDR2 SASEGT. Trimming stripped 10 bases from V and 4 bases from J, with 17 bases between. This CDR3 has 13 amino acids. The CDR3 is CAIIRQEGYEQYF. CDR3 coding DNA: TGTGCCATCATAAGACAGGAAGGGTACGAGCAGTACTTC.

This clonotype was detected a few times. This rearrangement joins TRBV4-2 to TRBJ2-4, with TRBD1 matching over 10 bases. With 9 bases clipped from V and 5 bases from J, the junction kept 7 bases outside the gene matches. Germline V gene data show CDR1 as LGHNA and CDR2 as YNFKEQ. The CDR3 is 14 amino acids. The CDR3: CASRGQGEENIQYF. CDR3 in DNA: TGTGCCAGTCGAGGACAGGGGGAAGAAAACATTCAGTACTTC.

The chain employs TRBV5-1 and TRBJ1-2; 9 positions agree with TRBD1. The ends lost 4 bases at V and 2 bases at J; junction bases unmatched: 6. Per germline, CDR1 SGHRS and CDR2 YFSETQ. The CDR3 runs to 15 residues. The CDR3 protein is CASSSTGTGNYGYTF. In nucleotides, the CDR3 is TGCGCCAGCAGCAGTACCGGGACAGGGAACTATGGCTACACCTTC.

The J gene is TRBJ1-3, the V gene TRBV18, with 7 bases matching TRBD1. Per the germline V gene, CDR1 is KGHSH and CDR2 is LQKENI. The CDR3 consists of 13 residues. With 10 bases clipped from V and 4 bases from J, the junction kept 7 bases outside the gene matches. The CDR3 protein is CATTGEFGNTIYF. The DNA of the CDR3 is TGTGCCACCACAGGGGAATTCGGAAACACCATATATTTT.

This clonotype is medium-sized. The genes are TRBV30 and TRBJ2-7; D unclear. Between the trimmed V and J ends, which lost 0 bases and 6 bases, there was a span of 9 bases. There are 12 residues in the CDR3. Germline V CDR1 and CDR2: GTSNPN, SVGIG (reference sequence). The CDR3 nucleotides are TGTGCCTGGAGTGTTCCCATGGGCGAGCAGTACTTC. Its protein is CAWSVPMGEQYF.

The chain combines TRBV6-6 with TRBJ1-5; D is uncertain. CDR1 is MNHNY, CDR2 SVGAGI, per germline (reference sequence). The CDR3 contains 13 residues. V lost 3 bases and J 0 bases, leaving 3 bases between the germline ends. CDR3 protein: CASSYNSNQPQHF. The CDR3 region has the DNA TGTGCCAGCAGTTATAATAGCAATCAGCCCCAGCATTTT.

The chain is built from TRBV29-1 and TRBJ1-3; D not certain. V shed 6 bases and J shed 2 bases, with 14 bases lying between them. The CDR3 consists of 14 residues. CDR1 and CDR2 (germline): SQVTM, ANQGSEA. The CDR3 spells CSVRGEFTGNTIYF. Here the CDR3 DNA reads TGCAGCGTCCGTGGTGAATTCACTGGAAACACCATATATTTT.

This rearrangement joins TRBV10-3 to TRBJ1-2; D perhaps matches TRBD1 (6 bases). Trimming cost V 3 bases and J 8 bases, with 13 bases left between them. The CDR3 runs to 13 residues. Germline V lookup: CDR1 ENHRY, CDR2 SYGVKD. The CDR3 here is CAISEDRNHGYTF. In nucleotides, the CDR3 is TGTGCCATCAGTGAAGACAGGAACCACGGCTACACCTTC.

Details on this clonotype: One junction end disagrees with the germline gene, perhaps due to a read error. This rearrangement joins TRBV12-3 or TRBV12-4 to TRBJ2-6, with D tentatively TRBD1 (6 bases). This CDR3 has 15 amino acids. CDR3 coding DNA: TGTGCCAGCAGTCCTACAGGGTCCGGGGCCAACGTCCTGGCTTTC. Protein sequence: CASSPTGSGANVLAF.

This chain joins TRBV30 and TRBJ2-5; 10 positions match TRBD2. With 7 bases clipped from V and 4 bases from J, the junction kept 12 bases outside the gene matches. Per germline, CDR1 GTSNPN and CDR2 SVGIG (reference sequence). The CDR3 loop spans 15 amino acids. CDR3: CASRAGTSEAETQYF. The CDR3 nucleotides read TGTGCCTCGCGAGCGGGGACTAGCGAGGCAGAGACCCAGTACTTC.

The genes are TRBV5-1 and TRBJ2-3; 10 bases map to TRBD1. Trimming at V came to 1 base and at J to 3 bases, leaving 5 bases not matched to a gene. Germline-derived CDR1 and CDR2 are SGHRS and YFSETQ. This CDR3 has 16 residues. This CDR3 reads CASSLWGTGDTDTQYF. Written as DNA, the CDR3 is TGCGCCAGCAGCTTGTGGGGGACAGGGGATACAGATACGCAGTATTTT.

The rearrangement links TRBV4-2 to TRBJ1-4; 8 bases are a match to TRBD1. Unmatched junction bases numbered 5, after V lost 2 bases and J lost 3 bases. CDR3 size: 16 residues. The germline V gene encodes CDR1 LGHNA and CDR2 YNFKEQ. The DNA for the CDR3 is TGTGCCAGCAGCCAACCTCAGGGGGCAGCTAATGAAAAACTGTTTTTT. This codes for CASSQPQGAANEKLFF.

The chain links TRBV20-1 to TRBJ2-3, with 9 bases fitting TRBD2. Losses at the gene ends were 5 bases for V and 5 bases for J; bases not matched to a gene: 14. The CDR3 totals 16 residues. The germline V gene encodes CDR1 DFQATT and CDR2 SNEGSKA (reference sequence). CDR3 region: CSAPRTMRGGKDTQYF. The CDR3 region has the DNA TGCAGTGCTCCCCGGACTATGCGGGGGGGTAAAGATACGCAGTATTTT.

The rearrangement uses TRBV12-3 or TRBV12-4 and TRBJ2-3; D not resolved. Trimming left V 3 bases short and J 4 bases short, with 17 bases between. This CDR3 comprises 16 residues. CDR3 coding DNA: TGTGCCAGCAGTTTGGTACTCTCGCTTGGTGCAGATACGCAGTATTTT. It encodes CASSLVLSLGADTQYF.

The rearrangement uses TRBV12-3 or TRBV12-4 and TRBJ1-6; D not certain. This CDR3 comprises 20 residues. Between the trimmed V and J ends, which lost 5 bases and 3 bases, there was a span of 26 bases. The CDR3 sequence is CASSPTPSTSKDLYNSPLHF. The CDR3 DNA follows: TGTGCCAGCAGTCCGACACCGTCAACCTCCAAGGACCTCTATAATTCACCCCTCCACTTT.

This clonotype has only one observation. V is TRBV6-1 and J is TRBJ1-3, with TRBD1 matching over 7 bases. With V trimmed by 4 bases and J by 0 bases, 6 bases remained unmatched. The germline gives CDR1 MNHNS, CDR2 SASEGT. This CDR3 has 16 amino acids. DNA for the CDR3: TGTGCCAGCAGTGTACAGGGGACTAGCTCTGGAAACACCATATATTTT. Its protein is CASSVQGTSSGNTIYF.

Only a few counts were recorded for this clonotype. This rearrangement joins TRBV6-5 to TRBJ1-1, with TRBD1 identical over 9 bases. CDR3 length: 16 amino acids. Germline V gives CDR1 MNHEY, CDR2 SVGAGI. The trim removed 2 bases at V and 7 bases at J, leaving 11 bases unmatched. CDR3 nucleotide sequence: TGTGCCAGCAGTTACGGATGGGACAGGGTCAAAGTTGAAGCTTTCTTT. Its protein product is CASSYGWDRVKVEAFF.

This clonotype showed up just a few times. In DNA, the CDR3 is TGTGCCATCGGCAGGACGGGAAACACCATATATTTT. Translated, it gives CAIGRTGNTIYF. The rearrangement joins TRBV10-3 to TRBJ1-3; D remains unclear. The CDR3 runs 12 residues. The V and J ends lost 8 bases and 4 bases respectively, with 9 bases between them. CDR1 and CDR2 (germline): ENHRY, SYGVKD.

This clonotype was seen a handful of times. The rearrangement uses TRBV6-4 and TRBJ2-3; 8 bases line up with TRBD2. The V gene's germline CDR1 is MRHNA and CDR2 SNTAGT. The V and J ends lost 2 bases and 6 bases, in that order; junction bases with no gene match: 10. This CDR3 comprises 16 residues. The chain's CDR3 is CASSDLNSGGVDTQYF. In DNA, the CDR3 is TGTGCCAGCAGTGACCTAAACAGCGGGGGTGTGGATACGCAGTATTTT.

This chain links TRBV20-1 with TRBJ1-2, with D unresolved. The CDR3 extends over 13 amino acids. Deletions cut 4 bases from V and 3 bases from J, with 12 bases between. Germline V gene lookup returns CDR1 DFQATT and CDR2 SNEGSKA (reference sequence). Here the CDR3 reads CSAIRDAYYGYTF. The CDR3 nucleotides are TGCAGTGCTATTCGGGATGCCTACTATGGCTACACCTTC.

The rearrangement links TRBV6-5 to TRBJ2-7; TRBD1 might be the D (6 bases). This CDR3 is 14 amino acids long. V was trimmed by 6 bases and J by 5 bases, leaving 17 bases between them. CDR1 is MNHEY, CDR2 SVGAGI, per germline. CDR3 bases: TGTGCCAGCAGGGGGGCAGGGACGCAGGACGAGCAGTACTTC. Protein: CASRGAGTQDEQYF.

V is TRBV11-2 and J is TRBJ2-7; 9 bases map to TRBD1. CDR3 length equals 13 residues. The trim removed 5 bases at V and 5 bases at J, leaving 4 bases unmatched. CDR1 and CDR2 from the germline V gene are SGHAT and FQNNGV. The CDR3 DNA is TGTGCCAGCAGCCGGGACAGGGACGACGAGCAGTACTTC. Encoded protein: CASSRDRDDEQYF.

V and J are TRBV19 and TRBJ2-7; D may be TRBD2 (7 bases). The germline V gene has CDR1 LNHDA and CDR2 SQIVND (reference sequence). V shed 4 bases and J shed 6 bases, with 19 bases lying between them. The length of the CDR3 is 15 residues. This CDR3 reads CASSTYKGGLIEQYF. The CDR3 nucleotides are TGTGCCAGTAGTACCTACAAGGGGGGGCTAATCGAGCAGTACTTC. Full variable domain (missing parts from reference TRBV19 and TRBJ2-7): DGGITQSPKYLFRKEGQNVTLSCEQNLNHDAMYWYRQDPGQGLRLIYYSQIVNDFQKGDIAEGYSVSREKKESFPLTVTSAQKNPTAFYLCASSTYKGGLIEQYFGPGTRLTVT.

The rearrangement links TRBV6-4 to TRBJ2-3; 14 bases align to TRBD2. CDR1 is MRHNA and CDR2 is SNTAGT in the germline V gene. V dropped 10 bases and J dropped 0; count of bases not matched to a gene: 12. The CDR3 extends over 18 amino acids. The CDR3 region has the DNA TGTGCCACCTCGACTAGCGGGGGGGCCGGGGAAAGCACAGATACGCAGTATTTT. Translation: CATSTSGGAGESTDTQYF.

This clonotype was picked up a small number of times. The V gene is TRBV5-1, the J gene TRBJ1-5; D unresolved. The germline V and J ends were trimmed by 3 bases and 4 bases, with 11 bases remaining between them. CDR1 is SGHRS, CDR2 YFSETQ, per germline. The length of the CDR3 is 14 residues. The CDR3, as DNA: TGCGCCAGCAGCTCGGTAGGTGAAAATCAGCCCCAGCATTTT. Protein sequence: CASSSVGENQPQHF.

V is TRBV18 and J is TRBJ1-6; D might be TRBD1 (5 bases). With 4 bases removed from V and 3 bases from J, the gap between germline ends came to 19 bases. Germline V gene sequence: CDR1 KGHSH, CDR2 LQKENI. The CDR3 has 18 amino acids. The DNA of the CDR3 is TGTGCCAGCTCACAAGAACAGGCAGGGAGCGGCTATAATTCACCCCTCCACTTT. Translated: CASSQEQAGSGYNSPLHF.

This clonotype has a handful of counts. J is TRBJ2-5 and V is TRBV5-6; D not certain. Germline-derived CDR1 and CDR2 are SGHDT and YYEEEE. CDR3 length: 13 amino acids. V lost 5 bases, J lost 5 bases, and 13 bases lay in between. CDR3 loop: CASRQSRQETQYF. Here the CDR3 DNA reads TGTGCCAGCAGGCAATCTCGGCAGGAGACCCAGTACTTC.

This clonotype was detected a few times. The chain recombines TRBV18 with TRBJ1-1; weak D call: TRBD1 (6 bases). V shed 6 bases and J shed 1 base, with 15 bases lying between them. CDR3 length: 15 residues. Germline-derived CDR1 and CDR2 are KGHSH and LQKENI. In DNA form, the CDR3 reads TGTGCCAGCTCGCCGTACGGACAGTCGAACACTGAAGCTTTCTTT. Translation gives CASSPYGQSNTEAFF. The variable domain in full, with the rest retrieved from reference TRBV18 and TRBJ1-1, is NAGVMQNPRHLVRRRGQEARLRCSPMKGHSHVYWYRQLPEEGLKFMVYLQKENIIDESGMPKERFSAEFPKEGPSILRIQQVVRGDSAAYFCASSPYGQSNTEAFFGQGTRLTVV.